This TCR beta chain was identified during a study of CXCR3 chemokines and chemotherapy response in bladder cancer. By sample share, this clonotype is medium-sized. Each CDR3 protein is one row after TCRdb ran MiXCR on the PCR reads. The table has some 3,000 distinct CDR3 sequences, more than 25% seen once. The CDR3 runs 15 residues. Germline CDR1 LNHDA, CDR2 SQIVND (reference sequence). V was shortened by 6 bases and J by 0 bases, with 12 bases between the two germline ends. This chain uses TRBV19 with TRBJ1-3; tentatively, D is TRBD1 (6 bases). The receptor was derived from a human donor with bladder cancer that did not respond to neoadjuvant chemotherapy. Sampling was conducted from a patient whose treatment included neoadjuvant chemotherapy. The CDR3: CASRGQMSSGNTIYF. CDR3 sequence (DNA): TGTGCCAGTAGGGGACAAATGAGCTCTGGAAACACCATATATTTT.